The clone carrying this TCR beta chain has a handful of counts. V gave up 0 bases and J gave up 6 bases, with 9 bases separating them. CDR3 length: 13 residues. CDR1 MNHEY and CDR2 SVGAGI come from the germline V gene. Via MiXCR, TCRdb re-called the 5' RACE reads, giving one row per CDR3 protein. The sample lists 500,000 to 600,000 distinct CDR3 sequences, roughly a fifth occurring once. This sample was taken from a study of identical twins. The same data also went into a second study, on T cells expressing NK-cell markers.

The receptor was derived from a woman in her late teens or twenties in good health. Sequenced sample: CD4+ T cells sorted from blood. The V call is TRBV6-5, the J call TRBJ2-7, with a tentative D call TRBD2 (5 bases). The CDR3 coding sequence is TGTGCCAGCAGTTACTCGGCGGGTTTCGAGCAGTACTTC. Protein: CASSYSAGFEQYF.